Listed below are T cell receptor beta chains from one sample, sequenced in a study of a mutant IDH1 vaccine in newly diagnosed glioma. The antigens of these receptors remain unknown. Using immunoSEQ multiplex PCR, the repertoire was profiled, and TCRdb retains in-frame clones only, with some absent. The sample contains approximately 50,000 clones, approximately 80% of which appear only once. Sequencing was performed on PBMCs, taken from a glioma patient whose treatment included an IDH1 peptide vaccine. The receptors come from a woman aged 40 to 50 with glioma. Some clones in this sample may be carry-over from other donors' samples. Each CDR3 is given with its conserved first and last residue. D genes are given only for firm matches. Size values are once, few and many counts, or a class for expanded clones, and some rows have none.

clone_size	d_call	v_call	j_call	cdr3_nt	cdr3_aa
-	-	TRBV6-5	TRBJ1-2	TGTGCCAGCTGGGCCAGGGGAGACGGCGGCTACACCTTC	CASWARGDGGYTF
-	TRBD2	TRBV19	TRBJ2-3	TGTGCCAGTAGTGGCTTACTAGCGGGAGACACAGATACGCAGTATTTT	CASSGLLAGDTDTQYF
-	-	TRBV14	TRBJ2-7	TGTGCCAGCAGCCAGATGGTAGGGGTTCCCATTTACGAGCAGTACTTC	CASSQMVGVPIYEQYF
-	TRBD1	TRBV6-1	TRBJ2-1	TGTGCCAGCACCCGGGACAGTTATAACAATGAGCAGTTCTTC	CASTRDSYNNEQFF
few	-	TRBV19	TRBJ1-1	TGTGCCAGTAGCTGGGGGATGAACACTGAAGCTTTCTTT	CASSWGMNTEAFF
-	-	TRBV18	TRBJ2-7	TGTGCCAGCTCACCATTCGCCGACGAGCAGTACTTC	CASSPFADEQYF
-	TRBD2	TRBV10-1	TRBJ2-5	TGCGCCAGCAGCGGCGGGGCAGCGGGAGAACAAGAGACCCAGTACTTC	CASSGGAAGEQETQYF
-	-	TRBV5-6	TRBJ2-3	TGTGCCAGCAGCTTAAGCACAGATACGCAGTATTTT	CASSLSTDTQYF
-	-	TRBV5-6	TRBJ2-5	TGTGCCAGCAGTGACCCTCAGGGAGGTGAGACCCAGTACTTC	CASSDPQGGETQYF
once	TRBD1	TRBV9	TRBJ2-7	TGTGCCAGCAGCGTATCCCAGGGGGTAGCGAACGAGCAGTACTTC	CASSVSQGVANEQYF
-	-	TRBV7-9	TRBJ1-1	TGTGCCAGCAGCTTCAACAGGAGGAACACTGAAGCTTTCTTT	CASSFNRRNTEAFF
-	-	TRBV29-1	TRBJ2-1	TGCAGCGTTGCTACGGACCGAAATGAGCAGTTCTTC	CSVATDRNEQFF
-	-	TRBV23-1	TRBJ1-1	TGCGCCAGCAGTCAATCCAGAGGGGGGAACACTGAAGCTTTCTTT	CASSQSRGGNTEAFF
few	-	TRBV6-5	TRBJ1-1	TGTGCCAGCTCGGCGGTCCGTTCGAACACTGAAGCTTTCTTT	CASSAVRSNTEAFF
-	TRBD1	TRBV27	TRBJ1-1	TGTGCCAGCAGTCTAGACAGGGGCACTGAAGCTTTCTTT	CASSLDRGTEAFF
-	-	TRBV7-6	TRBJ2-6	TGTGCCAGCAGCTTAGGGGTAGGGGCCAACGTCCTGACTTTC	CASSLGVGANVLTF
once	TRBD1	TRBV7-2	TRBJ2-7	TGTGCCAGCAGCGCCACACAGGGGGCCTACGAGCAGTACTTC	CASSATQGAYEQYF
-	TRBD1	TRBV30	TRBJ1-2	TGTGCCCTGGACAGGGGGCCAGGAGGCTACACCTTC	CALDRGPGGYTF
-	-	TRBV9	TRBJ1-1	TGTGCCAGCAGCGTAGGCCGAGGGGCTGAAGCTTTCTTT	CASSVGRGAEAFF
few	-	TRBV30	TRBJ1-5	TGTGCCTGGAGTAAGGGAACAGGGAAAGCCGGCCAGCCCCAGCATTTT	CAWSKGTGKAGQPQHF
-	-	TRBV15	TRBJ1-4	TGTGCCACCAGCCCTCGGGACGCAACTAATGAAAAACTGTTTTTT	CATSPRDATNEKLFF
few	-	TRBV19	TRBJ1-5	TGTGCCAGTAGGGCAGGGAGTGGGAGCAATCAGCCCCAGCATTTT	CASRAGSGSNQPQHF
-	-	TRBV4-1	TRBJ2-1	TGCGCCAGCAGCCAAGGTCCAGGGGACCCCTACAATGAGCAGTTCTTC	CASSQGPGDPYNEQFF
-	-	TRBV21-1	TRBJ1-2	TGTGCCAGAAGACAGGTACCTTATGGCTACACCTTC	CARRQVPYGYTF
-	-	TRBV7-2	TRBJ1-3	TGTGCCAGCAGCTTAAATCCGGCAGGCTCTGGAAACACCATATATTTT	CASSLNPAGSGNTIYF
few	-	TRBV5-1	TRBJ1-1	TGCGCCAGCAGCTTGCGTACAGGTTACACTGAAGCTTTCTTT	CASSLRTGYTEAFF
-	-	TRBV6-1	TRBJ1-5	TGTGCCAGCAGTGCCGACTTCTATCAGCCCCAGCATTTT	CASSADFYQPQHF
few	-	TRBV7-9	TRBJ1-1	TGTGCCAGCAGTCTTGGGCATCACAGGAACACTGAAGCTTTCTTT	CASSLGHHRNTEAFF
-	-	TRBV14	TRBJ2-7	TGTGCCAGCAGCCAAGTACGTAGCTCGGGCCTCTACGAGCAGTACTTC	CASSQVRSSGLYEQYF
few	TRBD1	TRBV5-6	TRBJ1-5	TGTGCCAGCAGCTTGCCAGGGGGGGATCAGCCCCAGCATTTT	CASSLPGGDQPQHF
-	-	TRBV6-5	TRBJ1-2	TGTGCCAGCAGTTCCTCGGGAAGCTCCTATGGCTACACCTTC	CASSSSGSSYGYTF
-	TRBD1	TRBV18	TRBJ1-1	TGTGCCAGCTCACCTGGGACAGGGTCGAACACTGAAGCTTTCTTT	CASSPGTGSNTEAFF
-	TRBD1	TRBV30	TRBJ1-2	TGTGCCTGGACCAGCGACAGGGGCTATGGCTACACCTTC	CAWTSDRGYGYTF
-	-	TRBV13	TRBJ1-2	TGTGCCAGCAGCTTTGGTCGCGGCAGTCTCTTCGCTAACTATGGCTACACCTTC	CASSFGRGSLFANYGYTF
-	-	TRBV13	TRBJ2-3	TGTGCCAGCAGGCCCTGGGGCGCTGCTGATACGCAGTATTTT	CASRPWGAADTQYF
-	-	TRBV2	TRBJ2-7	TGTGCCAGCAGTGAAGGGACAGCATACGAGCAGTACTTC	CASSEGTAYEQYF
-	-	TRBV5-1	TRBJ2-3	TGCGCCAGCAGCCTGAGGGGGTTGGTGCCCGATACGCAGTATTTT	CASSLRGLVPDTQYF
once	-	TRBV18	TRBJ1-2	TGTGCCAGCTCACCGCTCGAGGGGCTAGGTGGCTACACCTTC	CASSPLEGLGGYTF
-	-	TRBV6-5	TRBJ1-2	TGTGCCAGCAGTTCGCAGGGAGGAGGTTCCTATGGCTACACCTTC	CASSSQGGGSYGYTF
-	-	TRBV19	TRBJ1-2	TGTGCCAGTAGTATAGGGCCAGGGGAGGCGAGCTACACCTTC	CASSIGPGEASYTF
few	TRBD1	TRBV11-1	TRBJ1-1	TGTGCCAGCAGCTTTCAGGGACAGATGAACACTGAAGCTTTCTTT	CASSFQGQMNTEAFF
-	-	TRBV5-6	TRBJ1-5	TGTGCCAGCAGCTGGAGGGCAGGGGTAGTTGGCAATCAGCCCCAGCATTTT	CASSWRAGVVGNQPQHF
-	-	TRBV6-5	TRBJ1-3	TGTGCCAGCAGTGCTACAGGCCACTCTGGAAACACCATATATTTT	CASSATGHSGNTIYF
-	-	TRBV10-3	TRBJ2-1	TGTGCCATCTCCTCAAAGGCAGGGGTGGACTACAATGAGCAGTTCTTC	CAISSKAGVDYNEQFF
-	TRBD1	TRBV6-1	TRBJ2-7	TGTGCCAGCAGTGTTGGGACAGGGATTTCCTACGAGCAGTACTTC	CASSVGTGISYEQYF
-	-	TRBV7-2	TRBJ1-5	TGTGCCAGCAGCTTAGTTTTACGGAATCAGCCCCAGCATTTT	CASSLVLRNQPQHF
once	-	TRBV6-1	TRBJ2-2	TGTGCCAGCAGTGTGGGTTCTGGGCTGTTTTTT	CASSVGSGLFF